The TCR beta chain under discussion was sequenced for a study of cytomegalovirus exposure and HLA in healthy donors. CDR1 is MNHNY, CDR2 SVGAGI, per germline (reference sequence). The CDR3 spans 12 residues. This cohort consisted of healthy bone marrow donors. PCR amplification relied on 60 Vbeta primers (plus 13 Jbeta primers). Some clones are missing from TCRdb's copy, which holds only in-frame ones; the method was immunoSEQ multiplex PCR. The sample yields over 150,000 clones, roughly 85% seen once. The chain carries TRBV6-6 and TRBJ2-5, with D possibly matching TRBD1 (5 bases). The DNA end favors TRBJ2-7, so the J call may be wrong. This receptor was taken from a woman in her forties or fifties in good health and CMV-seronegative. Sequenced sample: PBMCs. CDR3 DNA: TGTGCCAGCAGCAAACAGGTCTACGAGCAGTACTTC. This encodes CASSKQVYEQYF.